This T cell receptor beta chain comes out of a study of cytomegalovirus exposure and HLA in healthy donors. The PCR made use of 60 Vbeta and 13 Jbeta primers. Only in-frame clones appear in the TCRdb table, and some are missing; sequencing was by immunoSEQ multiplex PCR. The repertoire holds 80,000 or so clones, with over 70% as singletons. Nominally healthy donors were sampled, though unrecorded immune exposures were likely. This clone was counted a few times. CDR1 and CDR2 from the germline V gene are ENHRY and SYGVKD. The CDR3 consists of 16 residues. After removal of 4 bases from V and 4 bases from J, the junction contained 8 bases not matched to a gene.

V gene TRBV10-3 combines with J gene TRBJ2-3, with 10 bases lining up with TRBD1. The receptor comes from a woman aged 40 to 50 in good health and CMV-seronegative. The sequencing input was PBMCs. In DNA, the CDR3 is TGTGCCATCAGTGGTGGGGACAGGGGAGTTGCAGATACGCAGTATTTT. Translation gives CAISGGDRGVADTQYF.